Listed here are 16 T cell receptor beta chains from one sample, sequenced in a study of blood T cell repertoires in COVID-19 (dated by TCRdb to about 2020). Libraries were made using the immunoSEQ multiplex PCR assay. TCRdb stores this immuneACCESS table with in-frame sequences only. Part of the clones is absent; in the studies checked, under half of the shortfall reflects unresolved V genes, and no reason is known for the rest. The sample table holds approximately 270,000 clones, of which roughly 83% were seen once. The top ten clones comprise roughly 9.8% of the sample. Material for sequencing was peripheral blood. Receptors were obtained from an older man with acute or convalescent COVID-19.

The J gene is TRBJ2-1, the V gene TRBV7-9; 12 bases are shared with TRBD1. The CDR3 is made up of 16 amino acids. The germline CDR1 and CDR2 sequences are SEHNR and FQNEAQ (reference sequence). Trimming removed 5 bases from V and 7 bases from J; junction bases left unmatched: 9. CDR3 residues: CASSGWDRGQYNEQFF. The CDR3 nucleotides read TGTGCCAGCAGCGGATGGGACAGGGGGCAGTATAATGAGCAGTTCTTC.

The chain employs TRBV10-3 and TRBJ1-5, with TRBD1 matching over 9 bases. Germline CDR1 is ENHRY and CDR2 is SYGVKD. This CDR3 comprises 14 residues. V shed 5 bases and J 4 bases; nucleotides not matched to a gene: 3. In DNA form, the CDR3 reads TGTGCCATCAGTCCCGGACAGGGGAATCAGCCCCAGCATTTT. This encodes CAISPGQGNQPQHF.

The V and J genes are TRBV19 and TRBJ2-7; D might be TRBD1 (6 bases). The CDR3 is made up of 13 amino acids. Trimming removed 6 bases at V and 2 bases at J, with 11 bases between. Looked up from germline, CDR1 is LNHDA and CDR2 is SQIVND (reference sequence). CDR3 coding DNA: TGTGCCAGTAGCAGGGACACAGCCTACGAGCAGTACTTC. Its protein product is CASSRDTAYEQYF.

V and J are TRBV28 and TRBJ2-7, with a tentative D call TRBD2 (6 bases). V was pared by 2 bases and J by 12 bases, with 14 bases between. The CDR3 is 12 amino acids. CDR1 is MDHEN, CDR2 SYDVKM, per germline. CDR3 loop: CASSLPGTWAYF. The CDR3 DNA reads TGTGCCAGCAGTTTACCCGGGACTTGGGCGTACTTC. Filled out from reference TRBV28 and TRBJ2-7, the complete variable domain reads DVKVTQSSRYLVKRTGEKVFLECVQDMDHENMFWYRQDPGLGLRLIYFSYDVKMKEKGDIPEGYSVSREKKERFSLILESASTNQTSMYLCASSLPGTWAYFGPGTRLTVT.

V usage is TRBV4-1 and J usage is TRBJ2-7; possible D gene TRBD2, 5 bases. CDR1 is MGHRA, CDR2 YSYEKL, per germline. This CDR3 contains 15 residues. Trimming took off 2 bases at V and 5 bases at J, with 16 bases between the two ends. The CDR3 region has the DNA TGCGCCAGCAGCCAAAACGGGATCTTGCCCCACGAGCAGTACTTC. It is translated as CASSQNGILPHEQYF.

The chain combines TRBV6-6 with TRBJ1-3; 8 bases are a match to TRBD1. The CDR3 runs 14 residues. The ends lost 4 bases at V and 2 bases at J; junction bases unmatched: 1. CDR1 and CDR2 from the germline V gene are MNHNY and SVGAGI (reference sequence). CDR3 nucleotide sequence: TGTGCCAGCAGTTCAGGGGGCGCTGGAAACACCATATATTTT. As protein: CASSSGGAGNTIYF.

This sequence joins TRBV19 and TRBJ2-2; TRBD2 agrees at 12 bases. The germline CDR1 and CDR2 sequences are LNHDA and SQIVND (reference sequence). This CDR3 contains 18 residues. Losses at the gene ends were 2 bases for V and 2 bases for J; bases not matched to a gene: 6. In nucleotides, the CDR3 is TGTGCCAGTAGTATAAAGGGACTAGCGGGTGTCAACACCGGGGAGCTGTTTTTT. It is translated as CASSIKGLAGVNTGELFF.

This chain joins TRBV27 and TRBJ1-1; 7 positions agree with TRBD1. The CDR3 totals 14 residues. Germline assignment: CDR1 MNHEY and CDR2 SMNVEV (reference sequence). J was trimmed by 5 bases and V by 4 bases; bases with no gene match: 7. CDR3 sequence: CASSSPTGVTEAFF. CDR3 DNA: TGTGCCAGCAGTTCCCCCACAGGGGTGACTGAAGCTTTCTTT.

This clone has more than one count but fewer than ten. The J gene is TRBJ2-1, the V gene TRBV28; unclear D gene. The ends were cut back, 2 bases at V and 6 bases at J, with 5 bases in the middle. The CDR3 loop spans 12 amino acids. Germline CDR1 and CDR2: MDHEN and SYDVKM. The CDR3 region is CASSLISNEQFF. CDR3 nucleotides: TGTGCCAGCAGTTTAATCTCCAATGAGCAGTTCTTC.

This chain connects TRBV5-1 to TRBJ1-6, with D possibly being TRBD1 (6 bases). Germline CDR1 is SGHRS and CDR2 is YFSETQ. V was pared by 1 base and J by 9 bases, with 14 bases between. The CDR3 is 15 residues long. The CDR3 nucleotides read TGCGCCAGCAGCTTGTCTACAGGGTCAGGTTCACCCCTCCACTTT. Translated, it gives CASSLSTGSGSPLHF.

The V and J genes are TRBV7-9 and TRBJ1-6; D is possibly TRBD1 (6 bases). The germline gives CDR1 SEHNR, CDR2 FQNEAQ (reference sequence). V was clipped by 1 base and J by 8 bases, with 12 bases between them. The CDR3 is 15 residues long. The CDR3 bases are TGTGCCAGCAGCTTAGACGGGACATTAGATTCACCCCTCCACTTT. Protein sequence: CASSLDGTLDSPLHF.

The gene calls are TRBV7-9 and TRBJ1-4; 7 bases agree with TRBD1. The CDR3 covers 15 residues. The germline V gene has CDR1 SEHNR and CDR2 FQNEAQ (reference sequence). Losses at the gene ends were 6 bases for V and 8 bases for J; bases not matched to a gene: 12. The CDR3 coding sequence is TGTGCCAGCAGTCGCGCACAGGGGTCAGAGGAAAAACTGTTTTTT. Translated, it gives CASSRAQGSEEKLFF.

CDR3 nucleotides: TGCGCCAGCAGCCCACAGGGTTTGTCGAATTCACCCCTCCACTTT. Encoded protein: CASSPQGLSNSPLHF. The rearrangement uses TRBV5-1 and TRBJ1-6; maybe TRBD1 (6 bases). Germline loops: CDR1 SGHRS, CDR2 YFSETQ. Deletions cut 4 bases from V and 7 bases from J, with 15 bases between. This CDR3 is built from 15 residues.

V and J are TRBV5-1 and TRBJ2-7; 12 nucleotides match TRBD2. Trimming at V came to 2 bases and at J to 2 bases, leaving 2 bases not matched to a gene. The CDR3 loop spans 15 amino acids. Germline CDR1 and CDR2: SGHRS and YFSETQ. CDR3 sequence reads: CASSFRTSGAYEQYF. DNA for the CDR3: TGCGCCAGCAGCTTTCGGACTAGCGGGGCCTACGAGCAGTACTTC.

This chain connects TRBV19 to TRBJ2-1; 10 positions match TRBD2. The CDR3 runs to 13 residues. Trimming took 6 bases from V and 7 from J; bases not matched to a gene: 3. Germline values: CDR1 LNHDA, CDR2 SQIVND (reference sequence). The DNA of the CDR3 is TGTGCCAGTAGACTAGCGGGAAGGAATGAGCAGTTCTTC. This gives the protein CASRLAGRNEQFF.

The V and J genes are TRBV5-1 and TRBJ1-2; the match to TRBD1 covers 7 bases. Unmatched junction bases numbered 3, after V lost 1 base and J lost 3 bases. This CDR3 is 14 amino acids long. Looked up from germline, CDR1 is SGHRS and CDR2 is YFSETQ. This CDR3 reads CASSLTTGDYGYTF. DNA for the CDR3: TGCGCCAGCAGCTTGACCACAGGGGACTATGGCTACACCTTC.